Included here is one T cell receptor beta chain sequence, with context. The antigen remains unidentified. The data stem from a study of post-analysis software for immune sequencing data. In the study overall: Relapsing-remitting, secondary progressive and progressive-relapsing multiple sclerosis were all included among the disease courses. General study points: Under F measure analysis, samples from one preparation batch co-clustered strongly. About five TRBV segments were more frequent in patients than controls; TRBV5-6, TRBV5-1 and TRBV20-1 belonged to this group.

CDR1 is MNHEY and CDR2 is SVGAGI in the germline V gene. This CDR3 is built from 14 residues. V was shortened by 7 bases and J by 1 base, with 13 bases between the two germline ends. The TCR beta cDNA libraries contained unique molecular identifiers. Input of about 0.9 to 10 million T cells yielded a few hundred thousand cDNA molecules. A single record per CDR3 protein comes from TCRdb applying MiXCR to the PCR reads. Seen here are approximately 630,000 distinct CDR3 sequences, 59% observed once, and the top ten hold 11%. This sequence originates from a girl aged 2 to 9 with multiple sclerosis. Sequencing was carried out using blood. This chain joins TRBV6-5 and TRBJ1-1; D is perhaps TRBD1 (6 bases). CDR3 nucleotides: TGTGCCAGCATCTCCGGCAGGGGGAACACTGAAGCTTTCTTT. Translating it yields CASISGRGNTEAFF.